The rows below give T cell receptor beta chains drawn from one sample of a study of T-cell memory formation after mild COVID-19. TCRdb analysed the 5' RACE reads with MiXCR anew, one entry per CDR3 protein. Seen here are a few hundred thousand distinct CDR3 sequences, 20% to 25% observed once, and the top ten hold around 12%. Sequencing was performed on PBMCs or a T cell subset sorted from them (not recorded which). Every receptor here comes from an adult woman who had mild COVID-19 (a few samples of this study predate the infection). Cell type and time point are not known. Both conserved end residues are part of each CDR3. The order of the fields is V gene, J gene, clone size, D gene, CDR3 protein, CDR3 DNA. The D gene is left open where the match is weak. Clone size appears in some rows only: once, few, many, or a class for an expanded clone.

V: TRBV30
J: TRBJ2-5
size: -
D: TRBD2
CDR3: CAWESSGSEETQYF
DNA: TGTGCCTGGGAGAGTAGCGGGAGCGAGGAGACCCAGTACTTC

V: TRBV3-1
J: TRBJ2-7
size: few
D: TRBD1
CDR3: CASSRPGQTHEQYF
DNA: TGTGCCAGCAGCCGGCCGGGACAGACCCACGAGCAGTACTTC

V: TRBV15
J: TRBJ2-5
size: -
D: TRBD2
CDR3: CATSGRGGRETQYF
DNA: TGTGCCACCAGCGGGCGGGGGGGCCGAGAGACCCAGTACTTC

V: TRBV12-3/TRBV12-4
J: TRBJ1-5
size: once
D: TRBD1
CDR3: CASSLGDRGIQPQHF
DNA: TGTGCCAGCAGTTTGGGGGACAGGGGGATACAGCCCCAGCATTTT

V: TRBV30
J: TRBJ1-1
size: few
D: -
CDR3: CAWIKGGNTEAFF
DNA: TGTGCCTGGATCAAGGGGGGGAACACTGAAGCTTTCTTT

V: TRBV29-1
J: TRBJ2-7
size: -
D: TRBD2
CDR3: CSVAGTSGLSSYEQYF
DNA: TGCAGCGTTGCCGGGACTAGCGGCCTGAGCTCCTACGAGCAGTACTTC

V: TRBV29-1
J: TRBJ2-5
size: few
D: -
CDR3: CSVSEGIETQYF
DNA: TGCAGCGTTTCAGAGGGGATCGAGACCCAGTACTTC

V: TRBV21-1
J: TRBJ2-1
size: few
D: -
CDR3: CASSKVGEVSTPYNEQFF
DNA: TGTGCCAGCAGCAAAGTAGGGGAGGTATCAACCCCCTACAATGAGCAGTTCTTC

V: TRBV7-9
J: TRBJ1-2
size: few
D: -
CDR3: CASSFPFRHPGNYGYTF
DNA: TGTGCCAGCAGCTTCCCGTTTAGACATCCCGGGAACTATGGCTACACCTTC

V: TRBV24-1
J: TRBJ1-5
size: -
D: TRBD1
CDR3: CATSAPGTANQPQHF
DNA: TGTGCCACCAGTGCCCCCGGGACAGCCAATCAGCCCCAGCATTTT

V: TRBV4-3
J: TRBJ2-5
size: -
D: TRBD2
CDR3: CASSQGTSGSETQYF
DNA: TGCGCCAGCAGCCAAGGGACTAGCGGGAGTGAGACCCAGTACTTC

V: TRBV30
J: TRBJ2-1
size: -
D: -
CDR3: CAWGVNLDYNEQFF
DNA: TGTGCCTGGGGCGTTAACCTGGATTACAATGAGCAGTTCTTC

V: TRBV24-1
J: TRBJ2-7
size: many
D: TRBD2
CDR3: CATSDSRRGLAGEGQYF
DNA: TGTGCCACCAGTGATTCACGCCGGGGACTAGCGGGAGAAGGGCAGTACTTC

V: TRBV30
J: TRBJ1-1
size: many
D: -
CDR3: CAWRGMGNTEAFF
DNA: TGTGCCTGGAGAGGGATGGGGAACACTGAAGCTTTCTTT

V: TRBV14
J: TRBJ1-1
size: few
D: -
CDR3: CASSQYLGSGNTEAFF
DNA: TGTGCCAGCAGCCAATATCTCGGTAGTGGGAACACTGAAGCTTTCTTT

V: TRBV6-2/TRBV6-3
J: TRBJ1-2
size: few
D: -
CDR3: CASSYSQGSANYGYTF
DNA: TGTGCCAGCAGTTACAGCCAGGGATCAGCTAACTATGGCTACACCTTC

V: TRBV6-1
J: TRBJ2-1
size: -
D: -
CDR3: CASSQEGVRNEQFF
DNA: TGTGCCAGCAGCCAAGAAGGGGTTCGGAATGAGCAGTTCTTC

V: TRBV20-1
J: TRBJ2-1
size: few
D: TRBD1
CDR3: CRVGQGNEQFF
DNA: TGCAGAGTGGGACAGGGCAATGAGCAGTTCTTC

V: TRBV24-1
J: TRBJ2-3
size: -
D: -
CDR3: CATTIERGHSDTQYF
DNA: TGTGCCACCACCATCGAGAGGGGCCATTCGGATACGCAGTATTTT

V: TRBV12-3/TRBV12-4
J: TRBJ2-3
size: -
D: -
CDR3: CASSYSTGFGANTDTQYF
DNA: TGTGCCAGCAGTTACTCTACAGGGTTTGGGGCGAACACAGATACGCAGTATTTT

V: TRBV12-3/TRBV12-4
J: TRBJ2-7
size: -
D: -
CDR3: CASSLRPREQYF
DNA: TGTGCCAGCAGTTTAAGGCCACGCGAGCAGTACTTC

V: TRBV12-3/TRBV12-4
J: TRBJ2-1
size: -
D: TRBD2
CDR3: CASSFPSGLAYNEQFF
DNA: TGTGCCAGCAGTTTCCCCTCGGGACTAGCCTACAATGAGCAGTTCTTC

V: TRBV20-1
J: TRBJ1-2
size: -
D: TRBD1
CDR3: CSARVEQGGYGYTF
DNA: TGCAGTGCTAGAGTTGAACAGGGGGGCTATGGCTACACCTTC

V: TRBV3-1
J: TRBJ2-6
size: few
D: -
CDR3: CASSAYGTAGANVLTF
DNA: TGTGCCAGCAGCGCTTACGGGACCGCAGGGGCCAACGTCCTGACTTTC

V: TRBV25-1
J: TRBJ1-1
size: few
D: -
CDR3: CASSESREETEAFF
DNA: TGTGCCAGCAGTGAATCAAGGGAAGAGACTGAAGCTTTCTTT